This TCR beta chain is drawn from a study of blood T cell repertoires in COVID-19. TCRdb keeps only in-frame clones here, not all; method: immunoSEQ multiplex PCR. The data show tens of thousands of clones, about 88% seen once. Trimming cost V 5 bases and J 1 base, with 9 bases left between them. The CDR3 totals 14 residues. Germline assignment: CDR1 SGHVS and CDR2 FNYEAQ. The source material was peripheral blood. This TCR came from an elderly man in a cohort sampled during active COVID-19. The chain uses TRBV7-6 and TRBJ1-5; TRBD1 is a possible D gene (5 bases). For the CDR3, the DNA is TGTGCCAGCAGCGTTGGGGGGAGCAATCAGCCCCAGCATTTT. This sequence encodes CASSVGGSNQPQHF.